The 23 T cell receptor beta chains listed next were all sequenced from one sample in a study of Ad26.COV2.S vaccination and SARS-CoV-2 variants. Treatment described: some 20 received Ad26.COV2.S at low or high dose, single or two shots; 5 received placebo; per-sample allocation not given. Samples were taken on day 63 after the first vaccine or placebo injection. Some clones are missing from TCRdb's copy, which holds only in-frame ones; the method was immunoSEQ multiplex PCR. The sample records roughly 500,000 clones, roughly nine tenths being singletons. The sequencing here drew on peripheral blood, taken in a trial of Ad26.COV2.S vaccine versus placebo. These receptors were collected from a person between 18 and 60 years old who received the Ad26.COV2.S COVID-19 vaccine or a placebo.

The gene calls are TRBV5-1 and TRBJ2-7, with no clear D. CDR3 length: 15 residues. Trimming cost V 0 bases and J 0 bases, with 10 bases left between them. In germline, CDR1 is SGHRS, CDR2 YFSETQ. CDR3 DNA sequence: TGCGCCAGCAGCTTGGTTCCGACCCCCTCCTACGAGCAGTACTTC. Translating it yields CASSLVPTPSYEQYF.

The chain employs TRBV19 and TRBJ2-3; the match to TRBD2 covers 9 bases. Germline lookup yields CDR1 LNHDA and CDR2 SQIVND (reference sequence). The V and J ends lost 10 bases and 4 bases, in that order; junction bases with no gene match: 12. This CDR3 is built from 15 residues. In DNA form, the CDR3 reads TGTGCCACGCGAGCGGCTAGCGGGGCGTCAGATACGCAGTATTTT. As protein: CATRAASGASDTQYF.

The rearrangement uses TRBV10-3 and TRBJ2-2; 8 bases are shared with TRBD2. Germline CDR1 reads ENHRY; CDR2 reads SYGVKD. Trimming removed 6 bases from V and 3 bases from J; junction bases left unmatched: 3. The length of the CDR3 is 14 residues. The CDR3 is CAISPGGYTGELFF. The CDR3 region has the DNA TGTGCCATCAGCCCGGGAGGGTACACCGGGGAGCTGTTTTTT.

J is TRBJ1-2 and V is TRBV5-4; 7 bases match TRBD1. There are 14 residues in the CDR3. Germline V gene sequence: CDR1 SGHNT, CDR2 YYREEE (reference sequence). Unmatched junction bases numbered 4, after V lost 3 bases and J lost 2 bases. The CDR3 DNA is TGTGCCAGCAGCTATGGACAGGAGAACTATGGCTACACCTTC. Translated, it gives CASSYGQENYGYTF.

V gene TRBV7-3 combines with J gene TRBJ2-7; D not resolved. The V end was cut by 2 bases, the J end by 3 bases, with 8 bases between. Looked up from germline, CDR1 is SGHTA and CDR2 is FQGTGA. The CDR3 is 13 amino acids. The CDR3, as DNA: TGTGCCAGCAGCTTATCCCCCTTCTACGAGCAGTACTTC. Translated: CASSLSPFYEQYF.

V is TRBV6-5 and J is TRBJ1-2; no firm D call. V gave up 6 bases and J gave up 4 bases, with 9 bases separating them. Germline values: CDR1 MNHEY, CDR2 SVGAGI. The length of the CDR3 is 12 residues. Written as DNA, the CDR3 is TGTGCCAGCAGCCCCTCCCCCTATGGCTACACCTTC. Protein: CASSPSPYGYTF.

The V and J genes are TRBV12-3 or TRBV12-4 and TRBJ1-2, with D unclear. V was pared by 8 bases and J by 1 base, with 8 bases between. This CDR3 comprises 12 residues. The CDR3 sequence is CASVRFNYGYTF. CDR3 nucleotide sequence: TGTGCCAGCGTAAGATTTAACTATGGCTACACCTTC.

The chain uses TRBV5-1 and TRBJ1-2; D possibly corresponds to TRBD1 (6 bases). Germline V gives CDR1 SGHRS, CDR2 YFSETQ. The CDR3 length is 15 residues. The ends were cut back, 1 base at V and 4 bases at J, with 14 bases in the middle. For the CDR3, the DNA is TGCGCCAGCAGCTTGACCGAACAGGGCCCCTATGGCTACACCTTC. This translates into CASSLTEQGPYGYTF.

The chain has TRBV11-2 and TRBJ1-2; D is possibly TRBD1 (6 bases). Germline V gene lookup returns CDR1 SGHAT and CDR2 FQNNGV. The CDR3 contains 14 residues. V shed 6 bases and J shed 9 bases, with 20 bases lying between them. The CDR3 bases are TGTGCCAGCAGAGTCTTGGGGGCTCGAGATAGCTACACCTTC. The encoded protein is CASRVLGARDSYTF.

The chain carries TRBV6-2 or TRBV6-3 and TRBJ2-1, with D maybe TRBD1 (6 bases). Per the germline V gene, CDR1 is MNHEY and CDR2 is SVGEGT. V gave up 2 bases and J gave up 9 bases, with 17 bases separating them. The CDR3 is 15 amino acids. CDR3 coding DNA: TGTGCCAGCAGTTACCCTCGGACAGAAGGAACTGAGCAGTTCTTC. This codes for CASSYPRTEGTEQFF.

The rearrangement uses TRBV19 and TRBJ2-7; D is unclear. There are 9 residues in the CDR3. V shed 7 bases and J shed 4 bases, with 2 bases lying between them. CDR1 and CDR2 (germline): LNHDA, SQIVND (reference sequence). The DNA for the CDR3 is TGTGCCAGTAAGTACGAGCAGTACGTC. The encoded protein is CASKYEQYV.

The gene calls are TRBV28 and TRBJ1-1; 9 nucleotides align to TRBD1. Trimming at V came to 6 bases and at J to 11 bases, leaving 13 bases not matched to a gene. CDR1 MDHEN and CDR2 SYDVKM come from the germline V gene. The CDR3 covers 14 residues. CDR3 in amino acids: CASSPQGAALGAFF. CDR3 coding DNA: TGTGCCAGCAGCCCACAGGGGGCGGCTCTTGGGGCTTTCTTT.

The chain links TRBV5-1 to TRBJ2-3; a weak D match, TRBD2 (6 bases). CDR1 is SGHRS and CDR2 is YFSETQ in the germline V gene. V was clipped by 3 bases and J by 6 bases, with 11 bases between them. The CDR3 totals 13 residues. CDR3 protein: CASSSPGVDTQYF. The CDR3 DNA reads TGCGCCAGCAGCTCTCCGGGGGTGGATACGCAGTATTTT.

The chain links TRBV29-1 to TRBJ2-5, with 7 nucleotides matching TRBD2. The trim removed 4 bases at V and 4 bases at J, leaving 6 bases unmatched. Germline lookup yields CDR1 SQVTM and CDR2 ANQGSEA. There are 13 residues in the CDR3. Here the CDR3 DNA reads TGCAGCGTTGCGGTTTCGGGGGGAGAGACCCAGTACTTC. Protein: CSVAVSGGETQYF. The whole variable domain, remainder taken from reference TRBV29-1 and TRBJ2-5, is SAVISQKPSRDICQRGTSLTIQCQVDSQVTMMFWYRQQPGQSLTLIATANQGSEATYESGFVIDKFPISRPNLTFSTLTVSNMSPEDSSIYLCSVAVSGGETQYFGPGTRLLVL.

The rearrangement links TRBV10-3 to TRBJ2-7; D is possibly TRBD1 or TRBD2 (5 bases each). Between the trimmed V and J ends, which lost 6 bases and 2 bases, there was a span of 8 bases. Germline V gene sequence: CDR1 ENHRY, CDR2 SYGVKD. The CDR3 has 12 amino acids. The CDR3 DNA is TGTGCCATCAGCAGGGAGACCTACGAGCAGTACTTC. Protein: CAISRETYEQYF.

V and J are TRBV18 and TRBJ2-2, with D possibly matching TRBD2 (6 bases). The CDR3 length is 16 residues. With 3 bases removed from V and 0 bases from J, the gap between germline ends came to 11 bases. Germline V CDR1 and CDR2: KGHSH, LQKENI. The CDR3 spells CASSPLGLPNTGELFF. CDR3 DNA sequence: TGTGCCAGCTCACCCCTGGGACTCCCGAACACCGGGGAGCTGTTTTTT.

The chain couples TRBV11-3 to TRBJ2-5, with no clear D. V was clipped by 2 bases and J by 4 bases, with 5 bases between them. This CDR3 contains 12 residues. Looked up from germline, CDR1 is SGHNT and CDR2 is YENEEA. The CDR3 DNA sequence: TGTGCCAGCAGCTTATATGGAGAGACCCAGTACTTC. It yields the protein CASSLYGETQYF.

In regard to this clone: An end of the junction differs from the germline gene, which may be a read error. CDR3 sequence: CASSLAKTQYF. The CDR3, as DNA: TGTGCCAGCAGTTTGGCGAAGACTCAGTACTTC. V is TRBV12-3 or TRBV12-4 and J is TRBJ2-5; D gene unclear. This CDR3 comprises 11 residues.

This clone is a singleton in its sample. The V gene is TRBV27, the J gene TRBJ1-1, with D tentatively TRBD1 (6 bases). The CDR3 runs to 14 residues. CDR1 MNHEY and CDR2 SMNVEV come from the germline V gene (reference sequence). The germline V and J ends were trimmed by 4 bases and 6 bases, with 15 bases remaining between them. The CDR3 reads CASSWGAQPAEAFF. The CDR3 DNA is TGTGCCAGCAGTTGGGGGGCACAACCCGCTGAAGCTTTCTTT.

This clone appeared a single time. The chain recombines TRBV7-9 with TRBJ1-2, with TRBD1 matching over 10 bases. The V gene end was trimmed by 5 bases and the J gene end by 2 bases; junction bases not matched to a gene: 11. The V gene's germline CDR1 is SEHNR and CDR2 FQNEAQ (reference sequence). CDR3 length equals 17 residues. The CDR3: CASSSRAGTGVNYGYTF. The CDR3 coding sequence is TGTGCCAGCAGCAGTCGGGCCGGGACAGGGGTGAACTATGGCTACACCTTC.

The chain couples TRBV4-3 to TRBJ1-2; a weak D match, TRBD1 (5 bases). The V gene lost 6 bases and the J gene lost 4 bases, with 15 bases spanning the gap. This CDR3 region has 14 residues. Germline V gene data show CDR1 as LGHNA and CDR2 as YSLEER. The CDR3 DNA is TGCGCCAGCAGGCACCGGGACGGTTCCTATGGCTACACCTTC. Its protein is CASRHRDGSYGYTF.

V is TRBV2 and J is TRBJ2-7; D unclear. V lost 6 bases, J lost 7 bases, and 10 bases lay in between. This CDR3 spans 11 amino acids. Looked up from germline, CDR1 is SNHLY and CDR2 is FYNNEI. This CDR3 reads CASSSYQEQYF. CDR3 bases: TGTGCCAGCAGCTCCTACCAGGAGCAGTACTTC.

A note on this clone: Different DNA sequences within this sample yield the same CDR3. The V call is TRBV7-3, the J call TRBJ2-3; D not certain. Trimming shortened V by 5 bases and J by 0 bases, and 6 bases separated the two germline ends. CDR1 SGHTA and CDR2 FQGTGA come from the germline V gene. CDR3 length equals 13 residues. CDR3 protein: CASSPTSTDTQYF. As DNA, the CDR3 is TGTGCCAGCAGCCCAACTAGCACAGATACGCAGTATTTT.